Listed below are T cell receptor beta chains from one sample, sequenced in a study of high-grade serous ovarian cancer treatment subgroups. Profiling relied on immunoSEQ multiplex PCR, and the TCRdb table lists in-frame clones only, not all of them. This repertoire shows a few thousand clones, about 66% found once; its top ten account for around 15%. What was sequenced was tumor tissue. All receptors come from a human donor with high-grade serous ovarian cancer. CDR3s include the opening cysteine and the closing phenylalanine or tryptophan. Fields, in order: clone size, V gene, J gene, D gene, CDR3 DNA, CDR3 protein. The D gene is left open where the match is weak. Some rows have no size entry. The others give once, few or many, or a class for an expanded clone.

abundance: .
v_gene: TRBV6-6
j_gene: TRBJ2-3
d_gene: TRBD2
CDR3nt: TGTGCCAGCAGTTCTCCAGCGGGGGGGCATACAGATACGCAGTATTTT
CDR3aa: CASSSPAGGHTDTQYF

abundance: .
v_gene: TRBV28
j_gene: TRBJ1-2
d_gene: .
CDR3nt: TGTGCCAGCAGTTTATCAGGGAAATTCTATGGCTACACCTTC
CDR3aa: CASSLSGKFYGYTF

abundance: .
v_gene: TRBV25-1
j_gene: TRBJ1-1
d_gene: .
CDR3nt: TGTGCCAGCAGTATGGGACCGTTCGGGAACACTGAAGCTTTCTTT
CDR3aa: CASSMGPFGNTEAFF

abundance: .
v_gene: TRBV5-1
j_gene: TRBJ2-4
d_gene: .
CDR3nt: TGCGCCAGCAGCTCTATAGGAGGGCCCAAAAACATTCAGTACTTC
CDR3aa: CASSSIGGPKNIQYF

abundance: .
v_gene: TRBV6-1
j_gene: TRBJ2-2
d_gene: .
CDR3nt: TGTGCCAGCAGTCCGCGGGGCCCCGGGGAGCTGTTTTTT
CDR3aa: CASSPRGPGELFF

abundance: once
v_gene: TRBV7-3
j_gene: TRBJ1-1
d_gene: .
CDR3nt: TGTGCCAGCAGCTTATCTCCAGGGGTGACTGAAGCTTTCTTT
CDR3aa: CASSLSPGVTEAFF

abundance: few
v_gene: TRBV7-6
j_gene: TRBJ1-1
d_gene: TRBD1
CDR3nt: TGTGCCAGCAGCGCAGGGGGGAACACTGAAGCTTTCTTT
CDR3aa: CASSAGGNTEAFF

abundance: few
v_gene: TRBV5-8
j_gene: TRBJ1-5
d_gene: .
CDR3nt: TGTGCCAGCAGCTTGGACAGGGATCAGCCCCAGCATTTT
CDR3aa: CASSLDRDQPQHF

abundance: .
v_gene: TRBV5-4
j_gene: TRBJ1-6
d_gene: .
CDR3nt: TGTGCCAGCAGCGCTGGACAGCCCAATAATTCACCCCTCCACTTT
CDR3aa: CASSAGQPNNSPLHF

abundance: .
v_gene: TRBV6-1
j_gene: TRBJ2-5
d_gene: TRBD1
CDR3nt: TGTGCCAGCTCGAGGAACCGGGACAGGCAAGAGACCCAGTACTTC
CDR3aa: CASSRNRDRQETQYF

abundance: once
v_gene: TRBV27
j_gene: TRBJ2-2
d_gene: TRBD2
CDR3nt: TGTGCCAGCAGTTTATATTTGGTAGCGGGGGCCACCGGGGAGCTGTTTTTT
CDR3aa: CASSLYLVAGATGELFF

abundance: .
v_gene: TRBV7-2
j_gene: TRBJ1-5
d_gene: TRBD1
CDR3nt: TGTGCCAGCAGCCTAATGGGACAGATCAATCAGCCCCAGCATTTT
CDR3aa: CASSLMGQINQPQHF

abundance: .
v_gene: TRBV5-1
j_gene: TRBJ1-6
d_gene: TRBD1
CDR3nt: TGCGCCAGCAGCACGGGACAGACTAATTCACCCCTCCACTTT
CDR3aa: CASSTGQTNSPLHF

abundance: few
v_gene: TRBV25-1
j_gene: TRBJ1-2
d_gene: .
CDR3nt: TGTGCCAGCAGTGAATTTGGCAGTAGCTATGGCTACACCTTC
CDR3aa: CASSEFGSSYGYTF

abundance: .
v_gene: TRBV5-1
j_gene: TRBJ1-1
d_gene: .
CDR3nt: TGCGCCAGCAGCTTGGGGGGCGGGAACACTGAAGCTTTCTTT
CDR3aa: CASSLGGGNTEAFF